The TCR beta chain under discussion was sequenced for a study of regulatory T cells in long-lasting Graves disease. This clonotype was observed many times. Sequence at one end of the junction differs from germline and may be a read error. Looked up from germline, CDR1 is SEHNR and CDR2 is FQNEAQ (reference sequence). The CDR3 extends over 11 amino acids. CDR3 regions were amplified by Arm-PCR using iRepertoire HTBI primers to build TCR beta libraries. One entry per CDR3 protein, called by TCRdb with MiXCR from the multiplex PCR reads. Among about 220,000 distinct CDR3 sequences listed, around 16% were seen once. Time point denoted: newly diagnosed GD, antithyroid drugs for less than 3 months. RNA extracted from PBMCs served as the sequencing template.

The V gene is TRBV7-9, the J gene TRBJ2-1, with a possible D match to TRBD1 (7 bases). The sample here was peripheral blood mononuclear cells (PBMCs), taken at new diagnosis, from a patient treated with antithyroid drugs. This clonotype originated in a female donor with Graves disease. Written as DNA, the CDR3 is TGTGCCAGCAGCCAGGGGGACTTTCCAGTCTTC. Translating gives CASSQGDFPVF.